These 25 T cell receptor beta chains share one sample of origin, sequenced in a study of long-term antiretroviral therapy in people with HIV. Researchers ran immunoSEQ v3.0 at survey level. The repertoire was sequenced with immunoSEQ multiplex PCR; TCRdb's copy has only in-frame clones and lacks some. Of around 31,000 clones in the sample, less than 90% were seen once. The material was unsorted PBMCs, obtained roughly 5 years before starting antiretroviral therapy. Receptors originate from a man between 45 and 60 years old with HIV.

The CDR3 DNA reads as TGTGCCAGCACTCCCGGGAGGATTAACATTCAGTACTTC. Its protein is CASTPGRINIQYF. The V gene is TRBV6-1, the J gene TRBJ2-4; the match to TRBD2 covers 7 bases. The CDR3 extends over 13 amino acids. V gave up 7 bases and J gave up 7 bases; unmatched junction bases: 7. The germline gives CDR1 MNHNS, CDR2 SASEGT.

This clone has a single count. The rearrangement joins TRBV7-2 to TRBJ2-5, with D possibly being TRBD2 (6 bases). Trimming cost V 1 base and J 3 bases, with 15 bases left between them. The CDR3 runs to 16 residues. CDR1 and CDR2 (germline): SGHTA, FQGNSA. CDR3: CASSLVWGRGKETQYF. In DNA form, the CDR3 reads TGTGCCAGCAGCTTAGTGTGGGGTCGGGGGAAAGAGACCCAGTACTTC.

The V gene is TRBV7-9, the J gene TRBJ2-1; a possible D gene is TRBD1 (6 bases). This CDR3 comprises 15 residues. V was shortened by 2 bases and J by 3 bases, with 11 bases between the two germline ends. CDR1 is SEHNR, CDR2 FQNEAQ, per germline (reference sequence). The CDR3 here is CASSLPGVLYNEQFF. The CDR3 DNA is TGTGCCAGCAGCTTACCAGGGGTCCTCTACAATGAGCAGTTCTTC. The full variable domain, its missing parts supplied by reference TRBV7-9 and TRBJ2-1, is DTGVSQNPRHKITKRGQNVTFRCDPISEHNRLYWYRQTLGQGPEFLTYFQNEAQLEKSRLLSDRFSAERPKGSFSTLEIQRTEQGDSAMYLCASSLPGVLYNEQFFGPGTRLTVL.

The rearrangement links TRBV27 to TRBJ1-6; 8 nucleotides agree with TRBD1. The trim removed 5 bases at V and 8 bases at J, leaving 17 bases unmatched. CDR1 is MNHEY, CDR2 SMNVEV, per germline (reference sequence). The CDR3 consists of 18 residues. The CDR3 region is CASSLKPSGTGSYSPLHF. The CDR3 nucleotides read TGTGCCAGCAGTCTGAAACCTTCCGGGACAGGATCATATTCACCCCTCCACTTT.

V is TRBV5-1 and J is TRBJ2-7; D remains unclear. Germline loops: CDR1 SGHRS, CDR2 YFSETQ. This CDR3 region has 14 residues. V gave up 0 bases and J gave up 5 bases, with 12 bases separating them. The CDR3 protein is CASSLVVFLDEQYF. CDR3 DNA sequence: TGCGCCAGCAGCTTGGTAGTTTTTTTGGACGAGCAGTACTTC. Full variable domain (outside the CDR3, taken from reference TRBV5-1 and TRBJ2-7): KAGVTQTPRYLIKTRGQQVTLSCSPISGHRSVSWYQQTPGQGLQFLFEYFSETQRNKGNFPGRFSGRQFSNSRSEMNVSTLELGDSALYLCASSLVVFLDEQYFGPGTRLTVT.

This chain connects TRBV6-5 to TRBJ1-2; D perhaps matches TRBD1 (5 bases). Germline V gene lookup returns CDR1 MNHEY and CDR2 SVGAGI. The V gene lost 6 bases and the J gene lost 4 bases, with 18 bases spanning the gap. The CDR3 has 15 amino acids. The CDR3 spells CASRRGDAVLYGYTF. Here the CDR3 DNA reads TGTGCCAGCAGGAGAGGGGACGCCGTACTCTATGGCTACACCTTC.

This chain uses TRBV30 with TRBJ1-3; TRBD1 might be the D (6 bases). Germline V gene sequence: CDR1 GTSNPN, CDR2 SVGIG (reference sequence). The CDR3 is 15 amino acids. V was pared by 0 bases and J by 0 bases, with 9 bases between. CDR3 in amino acids: CAWSVKGGSGNTIYF. CDR3 nucleotides: TGTGCCTGGAGTGTAAAGGGGGGCTCTGGAAACACCATATATTTT.

In DNA, the CDR3 is TGCGCCAGCAGCGTGACCGGGACATCCCCAGCGGGCTATGGCTACACCTTC. Amino acid sequence: CASSVTGTSPAGYGYTF. The rearrangement joins TRBV5-1 to TRBJ1-2; TRBD1 might be the D (6 bases). This CDR3 region has 17 residues. CDR1 and CDR2 from the germline V gene are SGHRS and YFSETQ. Trimming left V 4 bases short and J 4 bases short, with 23 bases between. The whole variable domain, filled in from reference TRBV5-1 and TRBJ1-2, reads KAGVTQTPRYLIKTRGQQVTLSCSPISGHRSVSWYQQTPGQGLQFLFEYFSETQRNKGNFPGRFSGRQFSNSRSEMNVSTLELGDSALYLCASSVTGTSPAGYGYTFGSGTRLTVV.

CDR3 sequence (DNA): TGCAGTGCACACAAAGAAGGTCAAGCTTTCTTT. Protein sequence: CSAHKEGQAFF. The chain is built from TRBV20-1 and TRBJ1-1; D is undetermined. Between the trimmed V and J ends, which lost 6 bases and 9 bases, there was a span of 14 bases. The germline gives CDR1 DFQATT, CDR2 SNEGSKA (reference sequence). This CDR3 has 11 residues.

The chain combines TRBV18 with TRBJ2-7, with 12 bases matching TRBD2. The CDR3 totals 15 residues. The ends lost 3 bases at V and 11 bases at J; junction bases unmatched: 11. Per germline, CDR1 KGHSH and CDR2 LQKENI. CDR3 residues: CASSPSGLAGTVKYF. The CDR3 coding sequence is TGTGCCAGCTCACCCTCCGGACTAGCGGGGACGGTGAAGTACTTC.

The V and J genes are TRBV29-1 and TRBJ2-3, with a tentative D call TRBD1 (6 bases). Germline CDR1 and CDR2: SQVTM and ANQGSEA. There are 14 residues in the CDR3. Trimming cost V 4 bases and J 1 base, with 12 bases left between them. In DNA form, the CDR3 reads TGCAGCGTTGGGACAGTTCTACGCACAGATACGCAGTATTTT. Protein: CSVGTVLRTDTQYF.

The chain has TRBV11-2 and TRBJ2-2; 8 bases match TRBD2. Germline V gene sequence: CDR1 SGHAT, CDR2 FQNNGV. This CDR3 spans 15 amino acids. V trimming: 7 bases; J trimming: 6 bases; junction bases outside the gene matches: 10. CDR3 sequence: CASNSPGGPPGELFF. The CDR3 DNA follows: TGTGCCAGCAACTCCCCGGGGGGGCCCCCCGGGGAGCTGTTTTTT. Full variable domain (remainder filled in from reference TRBV11-2 and TRBJ2-2): EAGVAQSPRYKIIEKRQSVAFWCNPISGHATLYWYQQILGQGPKLLIQFQNNGVVDDSQLPKDRFSAERLKGVDSTLKIQPAKLEDSAVYLCASNSPGGPPGELFFGEGSRLTVL.

The chain employs TRBV28 and TRBJ1-2, with TRBD1 matching 9 bases. The trim removed 2 bases at V and 3 bases at J, leaving 7 bases unmatched. Germline CDR1 MDHEN, CDR2 SYDVKM. This CDR3 has 16 residues. CDR3 DNA: TGTGCCAGCAGTTTAGCTTACACAGGGGGCGACTATGGCTACACCTTC. As protein: CASSLAYTGGDYGYTF.

The chain links TRBV6-1 to TRBJ1-1; D is ambiguous. V was cut by 4 bases and J by 3 bases, with 9 bases left in between. The CDR3 consists of 13 residues. Germline V gives CDR1 MNHNS, CDR2 SASEGT. CDR3 sequence (DNA): TGTGCCAGCAGTGGGGAGAGGTACACTGAAGCTTTCTTT. This gives the protein CASSGERYTEAFF.

There are a few counts of this clone. The rearrangement uses TRBV27 and TRBJ1-2, with D perhaps TRBD1 (6 bases). Per germline, CDR1 MNHEY and CDR2 SMNVEV (reference sequence). The CDR3 extends over 12 amino acids. Between the trimmed V and J ends, which lost 7 bases and 6 bases, there was a span of 12 bases. The CDR3 DNA sequence: TGTGCCAGCACCCCAGCAGGGGATGGCTACACCTTC. Its translation: CASTPAGDGYTF.

This chain joins TRBV5-4 and TRBJ2-7, with 12 bases aligning to TRBD1. There are 15 residues in the CDR3. The germline gives CDR1 SGHNT, CDR2 YYREEE (reference sequence). Trimming at V came to 2 bases and at J to 5 bases, leaving 5 bases not matched to a gene. Written as DNA, the CDR3 is TGTGCCAGCAGCTTTGCGGGACAGGGGGCCCACGAGCAGTACTTC. As protein: CASSFAGQGAHEQYF.

The chain joins TRBV6-1 to TRBJ2-7; 12 nucleotides line up with TRBD2. V lost 10 bases and J lost 1; bases outside the gene matches: 5. Germline assignment: CDR1 MNHNS and CDR2 SASEGT. This CDR3 comprises 14 residues. CDR3 amino acids: CATRLAGASYEQYF. The DNA of the CDR3 is TGTGCCACCAGACTAGCGGGAGCTTCCTACGAGCAGTACTTC.

CDR3 nucleotides: TGTGCCAGCAGCCGTACCGGGGCAAAAAACATTCAGTACTTC. It yields the protein CASSRTGAKNIQYF. V usage is TRBV7-2 and J usage is TRBJ2-4; the D gene could be TRBD1 or TRBD2 (5 bases each). Trimming shortened V by 5 bases and J by 4 bases, and 12 bases separated the two germline ends. Per germline, CDR1 SGHTA and CDR2 FQGNSA. The CDR3 loop spans 14 amino acids.

The rearrangement joins TRBV19 to TRBJ1-3, with a tentative D call TRBD1 (6 bases). Germline V gene data show CDR1 as LNHDA and CDR2 as SQIVND (reference sequence). Trimming took off 4 bases at V and 0 bases at J, with 16 bases between the two ends. The CDR3 runs 17 residues. This CDR3 reads CASSKRGTVSSGNTIYF. The CDR3 nucleotides read TGTGCCAGTAGTAAAAGGGGGACGGTCAGCTCTGGAAACACCATATATTTT.

This chain connects TRBV5-4 to TRBJ2-7; no definite D call. The CDR3 is 12 residues long. The germline gives CDR1 SGHNT, CDR2 YYREEE (reference sequence). Trimming left V 0 bases short and J 3 bases short, with 4 bases between. CDR3 DNA: TGTGCCAGCAGCTTGGACGGCTACGAGCAGTACTTC. Translated: CASSLDGYEQYF. The variable domain in full, completed from reference TRBV5-4 and TRBJ2-7, reads ETGVTQSPTHLIKTRGQQVTLRCSSQSGHNTVSWYQQALGQGPQFIFQYYREEENGRGNFPPRFSGLQFPNYSSELNVNALELDDSALYLCASSLDGYEQYFGPGTRLTVT.

The genes are TRBV19 and TRBJ1-5; D uncertain. Germline loops: CDR1 LNHDA, CDR2 SQIVND (reference sequence). V lost 7 bases to trimming and J lost 5 bases, with 9 bases between them. This CDR3 contains 12 residues. This chain's CDR3 is CASNTIDQPQHF. The CDR3 DNA reads as TGTGCCAGTAACACGATAGATCAGCCCCAGCATTTT.

This chain joins TRBV2 and TRBJ2-7; D possibly matches TRBD1 or TRBD2 (5 bases each). CDR1 is SNHLY, CDR2 FYNNEI, per germline. V lost 4 bases and J lost 0, with 13 bases in between. The CDR3 loop spans 15 amino acids. The DNA for the CDR3 is TGTGCCAGCAGTGTGGTGGGGGACCTCTCCTACGAGCAGTACTTC. Translating gives CASSVVGDLSYEQYF.

This chain connects TRBV30 to TRBJ2-1; TRBD2 is a possible D gene (5 bases). Deletions cut 1 base from V and 8 bases from J, with 12 bases between. Germline V gene data show CDR1 as GTSNPN and CDR2 as SVGIG (reference sequence). This CDR3 contains 13 residues. This CDR3 is CAWSGGQIYEQFF. CDR3 bases: TGTGCCTGGAGTGGAGGGCAGATCTATGAGCAGTTCTTC.

The chain couples TRBV18 to TRBJ1-2; possibly TRBD1 for D (6 bases). From germline, CDR1 is KGHSH and CDR2 LQKENI. Between the trimmed V and J ends, which lost 6 bases and 3 bases, there was a span of 23 bases. The CDR3 spans 17 residues. In DNA form, the CDR3 reads TGTGCCAGCTCCCCAGTAAGTGGGACATCGTTGGACTATGGCTACACCTTC. The encoded protein is CASSPVSGTSLDYGYTF. The variable domain in full, completed from reference TRBV18 and TRBJ1-2, reads NAGVMQNPRHLVRRRGQEARLRCSPMKGHSHVYWYRQLPEEGLKFMVYLQKENIIDESGMPKERFSAEFPKEGPSILRIQQVVRGDSAAYFCASSPVSGTSLDYGYTFGSGTRLTVV.

The chain recombines TRBV7-8 with TRBJ2-7; tentative D call: TRBD2 (5 bases). The ends were cut back, 1 base at V and 5 bases at J, with 18 bases in the middle. Germline CDR1 is SGHVS and CDR2 is FQNEAQ. The CDR3 contains 16 residues. CDR3 DNA: TGTGCCAGCAGCTTAGTTAGCGCAGCCTTTCGAGACGAGCAGTACTTC. This encodes CASSLVSAAFRDEQYF. The full variable domain, completed using reference TRBV7-8 and TRBJ2-7, is GAGVSQSPRYKVAKRGQDVALRCDPISGHVSLFWYQQALGQGPEFLTYFQNEAQLDKSGLPSDRFFAERPEGSVSTLKIQRTQQEDSAVYLCASSLVSAAFRDEQYFGPGTRLTVT.